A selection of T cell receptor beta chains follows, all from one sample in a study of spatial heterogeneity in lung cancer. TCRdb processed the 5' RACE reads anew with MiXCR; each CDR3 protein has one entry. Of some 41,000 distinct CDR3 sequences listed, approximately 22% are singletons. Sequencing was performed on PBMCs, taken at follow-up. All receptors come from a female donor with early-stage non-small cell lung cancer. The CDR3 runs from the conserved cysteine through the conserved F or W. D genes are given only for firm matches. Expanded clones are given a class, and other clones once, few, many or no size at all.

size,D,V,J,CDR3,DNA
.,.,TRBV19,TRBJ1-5,CASSPYGQWDNQPQHF,TGTGCCAGTAGTCCCTACGGACAGTGGGACAATCAGCCCCAGCATTTT
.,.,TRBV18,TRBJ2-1,CASSPPGGAYNEQFF,TGTGCCAGCTCACCACCGGGGGGGGCTTACAATGAGCAGTTCTTC
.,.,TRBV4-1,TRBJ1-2,CASSQDYPSYGYTF,TGCGCCAGCAGCCAAGATTACCCATCCTATGGCTACACCTTC
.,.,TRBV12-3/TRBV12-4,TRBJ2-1,CASSLGRGNPKQQFF,TGTGCCAGCAGTCTGGGTCGGGGGAACCCGAAGCAGCAGTTCTTC
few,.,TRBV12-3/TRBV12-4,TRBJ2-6,CATRSAGANVLTF,TGTGCCACTAGGTCGGCTGGGGCCAACGTCCTGACTTTC
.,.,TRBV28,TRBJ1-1,CASGGGHTEAFF,TGTGCCAGCGGTGGGGGTCACACTGAAGCTTTCTTT
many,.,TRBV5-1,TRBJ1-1,CASSEQGPPVAFF,TGCGCCAGCAGCGAACAGGGCCCCCCGGTAGCTTTCTTT
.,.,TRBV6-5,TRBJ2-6,CASSKTGSLVSGANVLTF,TGTGCCAGCAGTAAGACTGGATCTCTGGTCTCTGGGGCCAACGTCCTGACTTTC
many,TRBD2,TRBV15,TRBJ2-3,CATSSRSGRAFEQYF,TGTGCCACCAGCTCCCGTAGCGGGAGGGCCTTTGAGCAGTATTTT
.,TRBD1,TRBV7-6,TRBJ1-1,CASSPQQGGGTEAFF,TGTGCCAGCAGCCCGCAACAGGGGGGAGGAACTGAAGCTTTCTTT
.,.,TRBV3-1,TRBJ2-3,CASSQDRTHTQYF,TGTGCCAGCAGCCAAGATAGGACCCATACGCAGTATTTT
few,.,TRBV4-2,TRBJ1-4,CASSQPGPGTNEKLFF,TGTGCCAGCAGCCAACCCGGACCGGGCACTAATGAAAAACTGTTTTTT
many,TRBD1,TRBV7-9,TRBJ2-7,CASSTTTGGWEQYF,TGTGCCAGCAGCACAACGACAGGGGGCTGGGAGCAGTACTTC
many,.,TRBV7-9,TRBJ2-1,CASSLAVGGDSYNEQFF,TGTGCCAGCAGCTTAGCGGTTGGCGGGGACTCCTACAATGAGCAGTTCTTC